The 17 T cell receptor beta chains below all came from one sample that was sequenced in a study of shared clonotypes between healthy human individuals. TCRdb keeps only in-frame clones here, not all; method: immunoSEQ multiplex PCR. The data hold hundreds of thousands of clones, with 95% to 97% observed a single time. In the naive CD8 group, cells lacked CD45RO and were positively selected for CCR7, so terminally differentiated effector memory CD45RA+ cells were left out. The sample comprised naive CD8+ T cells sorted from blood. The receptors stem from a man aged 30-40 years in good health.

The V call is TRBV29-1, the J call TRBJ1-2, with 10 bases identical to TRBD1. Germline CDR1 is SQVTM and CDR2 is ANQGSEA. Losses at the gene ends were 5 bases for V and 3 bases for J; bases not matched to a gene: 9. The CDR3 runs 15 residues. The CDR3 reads CSVLGQGIADYGYTF. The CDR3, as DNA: TGCAGCGTTTTGGGACAGGGGATTGCTGACTATGGCTACACCTTC.

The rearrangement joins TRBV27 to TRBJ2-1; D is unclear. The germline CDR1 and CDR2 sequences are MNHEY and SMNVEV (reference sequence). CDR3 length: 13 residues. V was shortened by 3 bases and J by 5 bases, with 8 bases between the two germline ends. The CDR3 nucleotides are TGTGCCAGCAGTTTTCAAGAGAACAATGAGCAGTTCTTC. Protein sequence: CASSFQENNEQFF.

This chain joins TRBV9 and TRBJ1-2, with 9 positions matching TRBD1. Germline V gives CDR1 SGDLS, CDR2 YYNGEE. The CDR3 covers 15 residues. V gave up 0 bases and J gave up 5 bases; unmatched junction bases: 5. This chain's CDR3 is CASSVARTGAYGYTF. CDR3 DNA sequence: TGTGCCAGCAGCGTAGCAAGGACAGGGGCTTATGGCTACACCTTC.

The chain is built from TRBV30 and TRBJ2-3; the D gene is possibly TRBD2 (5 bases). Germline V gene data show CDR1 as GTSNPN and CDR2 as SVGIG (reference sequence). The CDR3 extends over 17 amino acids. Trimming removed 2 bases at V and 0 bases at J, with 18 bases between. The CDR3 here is CAWSLWMVSASTDTQYF. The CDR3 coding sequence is TGTGCCTGGAGTTTGTGGATGGTTAGCGCTAGCACAGATACGCAGTATTTT.

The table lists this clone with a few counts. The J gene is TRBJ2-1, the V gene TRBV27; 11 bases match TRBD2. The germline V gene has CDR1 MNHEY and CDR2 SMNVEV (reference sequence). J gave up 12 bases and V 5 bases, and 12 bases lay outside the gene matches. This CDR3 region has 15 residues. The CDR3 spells CASSPDASGRWAQFF. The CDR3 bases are TGTGCCAGCAGTCCTGACGCTAGCGGGAGGTGGGCGCAGTTCTTC.

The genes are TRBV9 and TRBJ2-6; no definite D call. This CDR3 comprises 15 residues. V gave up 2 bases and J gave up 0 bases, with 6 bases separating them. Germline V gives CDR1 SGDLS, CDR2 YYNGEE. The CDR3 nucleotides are TGTGCCAGCAGCGTCCAGAACTCTGGGGCCAACGTCCTGACTTTC. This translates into CASSVQNSGANVLTF.

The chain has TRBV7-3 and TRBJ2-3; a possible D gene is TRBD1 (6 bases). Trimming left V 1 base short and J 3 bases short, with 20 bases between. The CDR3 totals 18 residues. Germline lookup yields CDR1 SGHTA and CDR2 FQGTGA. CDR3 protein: CASSLMWKTGQGTDTQYF. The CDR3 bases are TGTGCCAGCAGCTTAATGTGGAAAACAGGGCAAGGGACAGATACGCAGTATTTT.

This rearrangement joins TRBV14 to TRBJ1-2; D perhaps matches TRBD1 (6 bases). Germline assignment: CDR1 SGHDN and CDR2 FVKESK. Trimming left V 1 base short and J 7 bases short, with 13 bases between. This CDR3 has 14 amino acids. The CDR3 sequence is CASSQGQVSFGYTF. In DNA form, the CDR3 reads TGTGCCAGCAGCCAAGGACAGGTATCCTTTGGCTACACCTTC.

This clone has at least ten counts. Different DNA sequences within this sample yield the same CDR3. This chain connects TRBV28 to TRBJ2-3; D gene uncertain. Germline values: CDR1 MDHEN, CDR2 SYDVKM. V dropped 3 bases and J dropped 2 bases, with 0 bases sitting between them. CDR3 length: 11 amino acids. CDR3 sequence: CASSFTDTQYF. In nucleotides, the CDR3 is TGTGCCAGCAGTTTCACAGATACGCAGTATTTT.

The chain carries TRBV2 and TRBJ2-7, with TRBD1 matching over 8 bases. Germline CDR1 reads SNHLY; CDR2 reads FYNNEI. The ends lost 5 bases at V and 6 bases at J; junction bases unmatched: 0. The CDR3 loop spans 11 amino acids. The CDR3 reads CASSTGGEQYF. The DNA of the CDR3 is TGTGCCAGCAGTACAGGGGGCGAGCAGTACTTC.

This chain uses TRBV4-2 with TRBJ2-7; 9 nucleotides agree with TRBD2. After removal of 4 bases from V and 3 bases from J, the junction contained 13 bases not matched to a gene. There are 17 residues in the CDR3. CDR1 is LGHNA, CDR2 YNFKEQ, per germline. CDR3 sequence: CASSPLGASGKFYEQYF. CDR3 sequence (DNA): TGTGCCAGCAGCCCCTTGGGGGCTAGCGGGAAATTCTACGAGCAGTACTTC.

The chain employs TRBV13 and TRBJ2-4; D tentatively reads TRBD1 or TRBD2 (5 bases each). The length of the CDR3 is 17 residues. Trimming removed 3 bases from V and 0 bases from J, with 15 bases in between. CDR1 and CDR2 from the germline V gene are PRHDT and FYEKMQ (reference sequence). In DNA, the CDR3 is TGTGCCAGCAGCTTCCGGGACGAACAACTAGCCAAAAACATTCAGTACTTC. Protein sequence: CASSFRDEQLAKNIQYF.

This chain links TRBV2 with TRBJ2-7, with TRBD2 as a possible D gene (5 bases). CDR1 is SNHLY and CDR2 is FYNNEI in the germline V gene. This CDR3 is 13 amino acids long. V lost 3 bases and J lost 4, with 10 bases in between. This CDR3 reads CASSDGIRYEQYF. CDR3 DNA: TGTGCCAGCAGTGACGGGATACGTTACGAGCAGTACTTC.

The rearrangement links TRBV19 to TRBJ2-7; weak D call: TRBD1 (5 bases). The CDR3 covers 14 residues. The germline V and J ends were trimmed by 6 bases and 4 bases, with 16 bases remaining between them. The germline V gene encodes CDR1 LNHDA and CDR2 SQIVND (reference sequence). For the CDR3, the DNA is TGTGCCAGTAGCCCCGGTCCAGGGTTGTACGAGCAGTACTTC. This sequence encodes CASSPGPGLYEQYF.

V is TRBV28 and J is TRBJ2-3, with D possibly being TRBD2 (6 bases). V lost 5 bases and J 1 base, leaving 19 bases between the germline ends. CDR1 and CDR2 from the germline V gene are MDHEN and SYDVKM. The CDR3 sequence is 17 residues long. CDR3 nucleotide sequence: TGTGCCAGCAGTACCTTGGAGGGGCCTCTGGGCACAGATACGCAGTATTTT. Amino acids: CASSTLEGPLGTDTQYF.

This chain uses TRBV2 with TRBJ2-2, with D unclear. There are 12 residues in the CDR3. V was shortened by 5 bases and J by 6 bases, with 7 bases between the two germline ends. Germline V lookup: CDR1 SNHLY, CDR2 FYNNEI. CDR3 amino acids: CASSYRPGELFF. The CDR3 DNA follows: TGTGCCAGCAGTTATCGACCCGGGGAGCTGTTTTTT.

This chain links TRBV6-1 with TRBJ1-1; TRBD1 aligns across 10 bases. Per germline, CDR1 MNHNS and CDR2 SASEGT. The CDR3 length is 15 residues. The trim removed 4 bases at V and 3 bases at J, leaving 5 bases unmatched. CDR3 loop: CASSVLDRGDTEAFF. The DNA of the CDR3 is TGTGCCAGCAGTGTGTTGGACAGGGGGGACACTGAAGCTTTCTTT.